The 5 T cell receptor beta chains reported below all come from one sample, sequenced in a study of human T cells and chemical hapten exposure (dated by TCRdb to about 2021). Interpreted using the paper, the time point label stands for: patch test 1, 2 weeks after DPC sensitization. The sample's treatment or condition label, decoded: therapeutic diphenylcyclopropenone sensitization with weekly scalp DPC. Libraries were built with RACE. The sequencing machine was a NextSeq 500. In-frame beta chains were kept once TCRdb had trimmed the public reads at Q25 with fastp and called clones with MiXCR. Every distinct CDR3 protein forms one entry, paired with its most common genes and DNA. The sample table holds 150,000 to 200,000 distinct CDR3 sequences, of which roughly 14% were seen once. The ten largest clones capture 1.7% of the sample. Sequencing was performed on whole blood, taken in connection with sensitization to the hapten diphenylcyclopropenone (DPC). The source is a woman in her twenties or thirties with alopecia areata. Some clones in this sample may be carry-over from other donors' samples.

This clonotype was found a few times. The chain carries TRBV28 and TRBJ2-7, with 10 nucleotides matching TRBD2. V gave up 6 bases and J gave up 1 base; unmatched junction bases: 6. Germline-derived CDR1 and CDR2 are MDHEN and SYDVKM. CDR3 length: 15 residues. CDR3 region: CASRRTSGFSYEQYF. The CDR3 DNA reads TGTGCCAGCAGGAGGACTAGCGGCTTTTCCTACGAGCAGTACTTC.

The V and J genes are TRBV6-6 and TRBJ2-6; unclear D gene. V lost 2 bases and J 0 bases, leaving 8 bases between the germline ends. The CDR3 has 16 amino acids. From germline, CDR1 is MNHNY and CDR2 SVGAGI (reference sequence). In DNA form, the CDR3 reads TGTGCCAGCAGTTACGCGGAGAGCTCTGGGGCCAACGTCCTGACTTTC. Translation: CASSYAESSGANVLTF.

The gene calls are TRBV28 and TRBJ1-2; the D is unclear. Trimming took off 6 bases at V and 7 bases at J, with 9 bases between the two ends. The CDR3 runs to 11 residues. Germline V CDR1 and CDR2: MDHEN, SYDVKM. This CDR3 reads CASSPRLGYTF. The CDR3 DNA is TGTGCCAGCAGCCCCCGACTTGGCTACACCTTC.

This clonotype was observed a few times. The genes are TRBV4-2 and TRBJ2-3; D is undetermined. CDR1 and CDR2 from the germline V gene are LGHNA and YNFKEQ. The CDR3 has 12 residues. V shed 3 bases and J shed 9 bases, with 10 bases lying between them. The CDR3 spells CASSHNKGTQYF. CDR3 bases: TGTGCCAGCAGCCACAACAAGGGCACGCAGTATTTT.

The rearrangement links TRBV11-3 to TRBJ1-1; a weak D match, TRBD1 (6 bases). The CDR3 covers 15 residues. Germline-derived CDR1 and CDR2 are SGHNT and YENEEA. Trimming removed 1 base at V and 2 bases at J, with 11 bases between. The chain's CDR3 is CASSLAGVTNTEAFF. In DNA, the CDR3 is TGTGCCAGCAGCTTAGCAGGGGTAACAAACACTGAAGCTTTCTTT.